This T cell receptor beta chain was captured in a study of cytomegalovirus exposure and HLA in healthy donors. Overall study results and limits: When a later analysis compared HLA-associated TCR beta chains with equally common others, the HLA-associated chains turned out to be more clonally expanded and to have lower generation probabilities. In an earlier analysis, productive rearrangement rates for most beta V segments clustered near 87% or 30%.

As concerns this clone: The antigen is not known.

Trimming stripped 4 bases from V and 4 bases from J, with 17 bases between. The CDR3 loop spans 15 amino acids. Looked up from germline, CDR1 is SGHRS and CDR2 is YFSETQ. PCR involved 60 Vbeta and 13 Jbeta primers. Using immunoSEQ multiplex PCR, the repertoire was profiled, and TCRdb retains in-frame clones only, with some absent. The repertoire consists of approximately 53,000 clones, with 72% occurring once and the leading ten covering more than 9%. Sequencing was done on a sample of PBMCs. This TCR came from a woman aged 50 to 60 in good health and CMV-seronegative. This chain uses TRBV5-1 with TRBJ1-2, with a possible D match to TRBD1 (5 bases). The CDR3: CASSPAQGASYGYTF. The CDR3 DNA follows: TGCGCCAGCAGCCCGGCCCAAGGGGCGTCCTATGGCTACACCTTC.